The T cell receptor beta chain under discussion was sequenced for a study of cytomegalovirus exposure and HLA in healthy donors. Whole-study context: The same platform was used for the 130 or so validation repertoires as for the approximately 610 first-cohort repertoires, as reported in a later analysis.

The donors were part of the validation cohort of roughly 130 subjects. That cohort was separate from the first cohort, which comprised 500 to 700 subjects. Study-wide points: Cytomegalovirus-associated status was assigned to around 160 TCR beta chains.

Germline lookup yields CDR1 SGDLS and CDR2 YYNGEE. The CDR3 consists of 15 residues. V was clipped by 4 bases and J by 1 base; unmatched bases: 3. Notes on this clone: No antigen is known for it.

Method: immunoSEQ multiplex PCR; TCRdb's copy keeps in-frame clones and lacks some. The sample contains 150,000 to 200,000 clones, around 84% of which appear only once. The gene calls are TRBV9 and TRBJ2-1; 9 bases are shared with TRBD1. The sequenced sample consisted of PBMCs. The clonotype originates from a man aged 18 to 30 in good health and CMV-seropositive. CDR3 nucleotides: TGTGCCAGCAGCACGGACAGGGGATCCTACAATGAGCAGTTCTTC. Amino acid sequence: CASSTDRGSYNEQFF. The full variable domain, in which reference TRBV9 and TRBJ2-1 provide the parts outside the CDR3, is DSGVTQTPKHLITATGQRVTLRCSPRSGDLSVYWYQQSLDQGLQFLIQYYNGEERAKGNILERFSAQQFPDLHSELNLSSLELGDSALYFCASSTDRGSYNEQFFGPGTRLTVL.